This TCR beta chain was identified in a study of control samples from healthy donors and cancer patients. Germline CDR1 reads MDHEN; CDR2 reads SYDVKM. V lost 5 bases, J lost 15 bases, and 14 bases lay in between. The CDR3 length is 11 residues. Sequenced by immunoSEQ multiplex PCR; TCRdb stores in-frame clones only, minus some. Its listing shows about 210,000 clones. The clonotype was recovered from a woman in her twenties or thirties in good health. The sequencing sample was made of blood. The V call is TRBV28, the J call TRBJ1-5, with unresolved D. The CDR3 sequence: CASSRLGGWHF. CDR3 DNA sequence: TGTGCCAGCAGTAGGCTTGGAGGGTGGCATTTT.